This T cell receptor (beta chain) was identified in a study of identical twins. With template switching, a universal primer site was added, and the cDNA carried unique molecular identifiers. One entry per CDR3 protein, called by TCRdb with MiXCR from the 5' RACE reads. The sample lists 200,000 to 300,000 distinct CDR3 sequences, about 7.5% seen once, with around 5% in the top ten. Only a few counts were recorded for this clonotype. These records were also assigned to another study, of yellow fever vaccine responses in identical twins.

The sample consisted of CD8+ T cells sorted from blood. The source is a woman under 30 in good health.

The CDR3 bases are TGTGCCAGTTGTGGCTGGACGGCGGGGGGGGATTTTGGAGGGTACAATGAGCAGTTCTTC. This sequence encodes CASCGWTAGGDFGGYNEQFF. The V gene is TRBV12-3 or TRBV12-4, the J gene TRBJ2-1; 9 bases are a match to TRBD2. V gave up 9 bases and J gave up 4 bases; unmatched junction bases: 25. The length of the CDR3 is 20 residues.